This TCR beta chain is drawn from a study of cytomegalovirus exposure and HLA in healthy donors. Trimming removed 0 bases at V and 3 bases at J, with 6 bases between. Germline CDR1 reads SGHRS; CDR2 reads YFSETQ. This CDR3 region has 13 residues. The PCR made use of 60 Vbeta and 13 Jbeta primers. Here immunoSEQ multiplex PCR was the method, and the copy in TCRdb shows in-frame clones only, minus some. The sample holds about 21,000 clones; around 77% are singletons and the top ten take approximately 7.4%. Specimen: PBMCs. This receptor was identified in a man in his 60s in good health and CMV-seronegative. V is TRBV5-1 and J is TRBJ1-1; D uncertain. For the CDR3, the DNA is TGCGCCAGCAGCTTGGCCGTAGACACTGAAGCTTTCTTT. Translating gives CASSLAVDTEAFF.